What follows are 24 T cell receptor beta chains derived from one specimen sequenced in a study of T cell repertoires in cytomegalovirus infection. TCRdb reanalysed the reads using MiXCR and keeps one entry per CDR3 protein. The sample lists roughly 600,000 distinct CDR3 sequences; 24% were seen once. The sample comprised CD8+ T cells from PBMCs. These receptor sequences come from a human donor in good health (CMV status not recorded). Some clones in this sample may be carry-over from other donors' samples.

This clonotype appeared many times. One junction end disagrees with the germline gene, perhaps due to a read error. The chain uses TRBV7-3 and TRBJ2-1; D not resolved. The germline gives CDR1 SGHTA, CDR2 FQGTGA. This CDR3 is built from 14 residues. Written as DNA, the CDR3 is TGTGCCAGCAGCCCCTCGGGCTCCCACAATGAGCAGTTCTTC. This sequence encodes CASSPSGSHNEQFF.

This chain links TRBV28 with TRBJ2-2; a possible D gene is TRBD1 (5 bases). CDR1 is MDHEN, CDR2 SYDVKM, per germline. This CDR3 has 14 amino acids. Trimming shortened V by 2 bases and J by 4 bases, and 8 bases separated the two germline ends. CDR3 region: CASSLAQGTGELFF. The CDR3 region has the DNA TGTGCCAGCAGTTTAGCCCAGGGCACCGGGGAGCTGTTTTTT.

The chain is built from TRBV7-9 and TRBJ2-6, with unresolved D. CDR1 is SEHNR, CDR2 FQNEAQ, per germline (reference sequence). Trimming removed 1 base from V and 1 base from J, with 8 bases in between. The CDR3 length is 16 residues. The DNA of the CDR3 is TGTGCCAGCAGCTTAGTCGTGGGGTCTGGGGCCAACGTCCTGACTTTC. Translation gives CASSLVVGSGANVLTF.

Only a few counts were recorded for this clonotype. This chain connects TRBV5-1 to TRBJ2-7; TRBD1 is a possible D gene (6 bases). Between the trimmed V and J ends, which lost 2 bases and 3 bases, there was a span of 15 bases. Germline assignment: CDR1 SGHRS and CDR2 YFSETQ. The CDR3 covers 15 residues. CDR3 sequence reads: CASSFTRGPYYEQYF. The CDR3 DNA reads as TGCGCCAGCAGCTTTACCAGGGGACCCTACTACGAGCAGTACTTC.

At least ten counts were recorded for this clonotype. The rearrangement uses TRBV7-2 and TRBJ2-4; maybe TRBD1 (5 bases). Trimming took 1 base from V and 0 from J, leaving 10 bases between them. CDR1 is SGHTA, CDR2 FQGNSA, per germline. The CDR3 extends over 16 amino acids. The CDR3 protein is CASSLGQILAKNIQYF. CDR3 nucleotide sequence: TGTGCCAGCAGCTTAGGACAGATACTAGCCAAAAACATTCAGTACTTC.

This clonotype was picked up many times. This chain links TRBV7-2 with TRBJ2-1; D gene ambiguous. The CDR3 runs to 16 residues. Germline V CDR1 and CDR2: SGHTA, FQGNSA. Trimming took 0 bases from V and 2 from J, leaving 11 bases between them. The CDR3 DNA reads TGTGCCAGCAGCTTAGCGGCCAGGTCCCCCTACAATGAGCAGTTCTTC. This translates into CASSLAARSPYNEQFF.

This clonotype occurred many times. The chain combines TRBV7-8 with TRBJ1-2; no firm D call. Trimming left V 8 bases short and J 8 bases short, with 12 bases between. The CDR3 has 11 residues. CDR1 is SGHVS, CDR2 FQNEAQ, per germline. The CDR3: CASASSGGYTF. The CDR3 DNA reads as TGTGCCAGCGCTAGCAGTGGGGGCTACACCTTC.

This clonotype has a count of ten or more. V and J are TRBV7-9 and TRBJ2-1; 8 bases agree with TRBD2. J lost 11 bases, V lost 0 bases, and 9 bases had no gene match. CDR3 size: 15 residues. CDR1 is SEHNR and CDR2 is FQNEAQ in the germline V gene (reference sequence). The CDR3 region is CASSLAGSGGPQQFF. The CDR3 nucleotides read TGTGCCAGCAGCTTAGCGGGGAGCGGGGGTCCTCAGCAGTTCTTC.

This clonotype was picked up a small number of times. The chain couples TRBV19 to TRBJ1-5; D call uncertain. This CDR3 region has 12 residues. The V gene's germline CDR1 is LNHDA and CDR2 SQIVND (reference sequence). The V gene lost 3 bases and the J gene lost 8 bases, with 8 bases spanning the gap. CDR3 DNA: TGTGCCAGTAGTATGGTGGGAAAGCCCCAGCATTTT. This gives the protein CASSMVGKPQHF.

CDR3 DNA: TGCAGTGCTACAGGGGTTGGAAACACCATATATTTT. Translation: CSATGVGNTIYF. The chain recombines TRBV20-1 with TRBJ1-3; maybe TRBD1 (6 bases). This CDR3 is built from 12 residues. Germline V gene data show CDR1 as DFQATT and CDR2 as SNEGSKA (reference sequence). The V gene lost 4 bases and the J gene lost 3 bases, with 7 bases spanning the gap.

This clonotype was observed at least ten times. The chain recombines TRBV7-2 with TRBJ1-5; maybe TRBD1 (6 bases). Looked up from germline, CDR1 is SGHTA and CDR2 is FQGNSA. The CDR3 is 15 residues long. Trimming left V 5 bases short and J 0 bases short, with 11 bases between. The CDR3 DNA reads TGTGCCAGCAGCGTAGGGACAACTAGCAATCAGCCCCAGCATTTT. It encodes CASSVGTTSNQPQHF.

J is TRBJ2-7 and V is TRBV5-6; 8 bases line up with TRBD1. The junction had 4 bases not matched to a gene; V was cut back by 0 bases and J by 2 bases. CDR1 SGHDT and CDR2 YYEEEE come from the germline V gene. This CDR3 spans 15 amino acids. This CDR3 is CASSLGAGGAYEQYF. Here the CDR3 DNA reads TGTGCCAGCAGCTTGGGGGCAGGGGGCGCCTACGAGCAGTACTTC.

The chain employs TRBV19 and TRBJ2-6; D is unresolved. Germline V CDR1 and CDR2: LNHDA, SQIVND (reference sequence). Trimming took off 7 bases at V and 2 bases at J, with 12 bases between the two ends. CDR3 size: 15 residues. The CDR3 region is CASTPMSAGANVLTF. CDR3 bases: TGTGCCAGTACCCCCATGAGCGCTGGGGCCAACGTCCTGACTTTC.

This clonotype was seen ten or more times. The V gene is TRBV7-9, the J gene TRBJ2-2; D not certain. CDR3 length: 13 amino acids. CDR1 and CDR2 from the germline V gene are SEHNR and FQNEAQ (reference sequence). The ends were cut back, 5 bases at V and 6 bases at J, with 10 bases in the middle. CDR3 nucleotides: TGTGCCAGCAGCGAGAAAAAAGCCGGGGAGCTGTTTTTT. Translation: CASSEKKAGELFF.

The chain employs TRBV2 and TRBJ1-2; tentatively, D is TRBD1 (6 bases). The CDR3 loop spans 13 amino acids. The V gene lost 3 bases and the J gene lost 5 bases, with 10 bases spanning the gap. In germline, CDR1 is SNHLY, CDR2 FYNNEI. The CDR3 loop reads CASSDRGYYGYTF. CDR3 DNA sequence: TGTGCCAGCAGTGATAGGGGGTATTATGGCTACACCTTC.

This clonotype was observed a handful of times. CDR3 amino acids: CASSFRGATYEQYF. CDR3 nucleotides: TGCGCCAGCAGCTTCCGGGGGGCCACCTACGAGCAGTACTTC. The genes are TRBV5-1 and TRBJ2-7; maybe TRBD2 (7 bases). Germline assignment: CDR1 SGHRS and CDR2 YFSETQ. The CDR3 extends over 14 amino acids. V lost 2 bases and J 2 bases, leaving 11 bases between the germline ends.

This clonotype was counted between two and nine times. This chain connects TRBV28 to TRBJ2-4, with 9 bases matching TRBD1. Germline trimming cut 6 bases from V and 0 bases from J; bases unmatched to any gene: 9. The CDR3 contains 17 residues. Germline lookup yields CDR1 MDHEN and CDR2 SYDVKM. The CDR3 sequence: CASRPGTGTLAKNIQYF. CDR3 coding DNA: TGTGCCAGCAGACCCGGGACAGGGACACTAGCCAAAAACATTCAGTACTTC.

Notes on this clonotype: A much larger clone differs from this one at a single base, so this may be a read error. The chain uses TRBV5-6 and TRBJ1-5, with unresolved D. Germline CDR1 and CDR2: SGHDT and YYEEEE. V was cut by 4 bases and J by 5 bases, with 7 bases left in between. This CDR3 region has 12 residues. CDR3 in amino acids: CASSLPDQPQHF. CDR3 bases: TGTGCCAGCAGCCTCCCGGATCAGCCCCAGCATTTT. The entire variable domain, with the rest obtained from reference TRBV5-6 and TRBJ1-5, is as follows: DAGVTQSPTHLIKTRGQQVTLRCSPKSGHDTVSWYQQALGQGPQFIFQYYEEEERQRGNFPDRFSGHQFPNYSSELNVNALLLGDSALYLCASSLPDQPQHFGDGTRLSIL.

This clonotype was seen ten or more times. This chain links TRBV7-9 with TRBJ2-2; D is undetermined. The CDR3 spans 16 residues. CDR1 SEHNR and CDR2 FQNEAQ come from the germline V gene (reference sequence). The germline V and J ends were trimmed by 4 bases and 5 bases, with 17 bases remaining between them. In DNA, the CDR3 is TGTGCCAGCAGCTCCCAGGACGGTGGTAGGACCGGGGAGCTGTTTTTT. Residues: CASSSQDGGRTGELFF.

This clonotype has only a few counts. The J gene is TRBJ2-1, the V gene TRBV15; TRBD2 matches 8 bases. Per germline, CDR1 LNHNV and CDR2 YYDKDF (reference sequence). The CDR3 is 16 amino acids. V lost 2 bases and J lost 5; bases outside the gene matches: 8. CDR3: CATSRTLTREDNEQFF. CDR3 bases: TGTGCCACCAGCAGAACACTGACGCGGGAGGACAATGAGCAGTTCTTC.

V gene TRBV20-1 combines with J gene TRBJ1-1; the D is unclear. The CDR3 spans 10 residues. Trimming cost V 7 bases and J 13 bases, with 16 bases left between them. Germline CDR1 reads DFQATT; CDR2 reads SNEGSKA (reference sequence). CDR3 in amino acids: CSGVALKLFF. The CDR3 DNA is TGCAGTGGTGTAGCACTGAAGCTTTTCTTT.

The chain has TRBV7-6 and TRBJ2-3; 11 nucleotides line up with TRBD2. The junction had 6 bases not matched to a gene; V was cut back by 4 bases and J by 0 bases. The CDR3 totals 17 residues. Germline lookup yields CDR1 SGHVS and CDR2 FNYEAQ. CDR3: CASSSSSGGTSTDTQYF. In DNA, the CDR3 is TGTGCCAGCAGCTCGTCTAGCGGGGGGACTAGCACAGATACGCAGTATTTT.

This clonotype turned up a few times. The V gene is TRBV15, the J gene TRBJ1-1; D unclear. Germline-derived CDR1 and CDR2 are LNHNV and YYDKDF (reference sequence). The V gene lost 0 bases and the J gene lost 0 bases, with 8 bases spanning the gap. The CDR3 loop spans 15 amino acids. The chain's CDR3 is CATSREARLNTEAFF. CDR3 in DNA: TGTGCCACCAGCAGAGAGGCCAGGTTGAACACTGAAGCTTTCTTT. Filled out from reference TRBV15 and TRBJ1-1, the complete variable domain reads DAMVIQNPRYQVTQFGKPVTLSCSQTLNHNVMYWYQQKSSQAPKLLFHYYDKDFNNEADTPDNFQSRRPNTSFCFLDIRSPGLGDTAMYLCATSREARLNTEAFFGQGTRLTVV.

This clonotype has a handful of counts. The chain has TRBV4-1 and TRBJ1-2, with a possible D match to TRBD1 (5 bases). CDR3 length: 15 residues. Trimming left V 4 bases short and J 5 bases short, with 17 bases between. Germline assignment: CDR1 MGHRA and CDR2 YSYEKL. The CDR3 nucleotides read TGCGCCAGCAGCCGAGGAACCGGGACGTCGTATGGCTACACCTTC. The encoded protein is CASSRGTGTSYGYTF.